The rows below give T cell receptor beta chains drawn from one sample of a study of early T cells in non-severe SARS-CoV-2 infection. One entry per CDR3 protein results from TCRdb running MiXCR on the 5' RACE reads. The sample lists about 58,000 distinct CDR3 sequences; roughly 12% were seen once. The sequencing input was whole blood. These receptors all come from an adult who was a healthcare worker with PCR-confirmed SARS-CoV-2 infection or an uninfected control (not recorded which). The CDR3 runs from the conserved cysteine through the conserved F or W. The order of the fields is CDR3 protein, V gene, CDR3 length.

CDR3: CASSPGHDTDTQYF
V: TRBV18
length: 14

CDR3: CASSLERGSIDTQYF
V: TRBV5-1
length: 15

CDR3: CSARDPRLPRDGEQYF
V: TRBV20-1
length: 16

CDR3: CSVDEGADTQYF
V: TRBV29-1
length: 12

CDR3: CASTPGQTYTEAFF
V: TRBV28
length: 14

CDR3: CASSLAIQNTEAFF
V: TRBV18
length: 14

CDR3: CARKGERGNNEQFF
V: TRBV21-1
length: 14

CDR3: CASSFQGQETQYF
V: TRBV5-1
length: 13

CDR3: CASSYSGETGYTF
V: TRBV6-6
length: 13

CDR3: CSVKINTEAFF
V: TRBV29-1
length: 11

CDR3: CASSLDGRSSYNEQFF
V: TRBV11-3
length: 16

CDR3: CASSLSGGTTGLYEQYF
V: TRBV28
length: 17

CDR3: CASSHRQSGANVLTF
V: TRBV7-9
length: 15

CDR3: CSVEGSSPTDTQYF
V: TRBV29-1
length: 14

CDR3: CASSLGGGEKPQHF
V: TRBV5-1
length: 14

CDR3: CASSLASGRAYHEQYF
V: TRBV4-1
length: 16

CDR3: CSARDPSASSYNEQFF
V: TRBV20-1
length: 16

CDR3: CASSFWGRDTQYF
V: TRBV5-1
length: 13

CDR3: CASSLGGSAETQYF
V: TRBV3-1
length: 14

CDR3: CATRAGGPATDTQYF
V: TRBV19
length: 15

CDR3: CASGLVPDGGNTGELFF
V: TRBV12-5
length: 17

CDR3: CASSRPESYEQYF
V: TRBV5-4
length: 13

CDR3: CATSDLGTSGRYNEQFF
V: TRBV24-1
length: 17

CDR3: CASSGGWADTQYF
V: TRBV28
length: 13

CDR3: CSATIAGGLRENEQFF
V: TRBV20-1
length: 16

CDR3: CASASPNYNEQFF
V: TRBV6-2/TRBV6-3
length: 13

CDR3: CSASSARADSPLHF
V: TRBV20-1
length: 14